Listed below are T cell receptor beta chains from one sample, sequenced in a study of blood T cell repertoires in COVID-19. TCRdb's table, derived via immunoSEQ multiplex PCR, lists solely in-frame clones and lacks some. Here the sample spans over 150,000 clones, approximately 83% being singletons. The sequencing sample was made of peripheral blood. All receptors derive from a woman older than 75 with active or convalescent COVID-19. Each CDR3 is given with its conserved first and last residue. A D gene is named only where the DNA matches it firmly. Expanded clones get a size class; other rows say once, few or many, or leave the size out.

v_gene	d_gene	abundance	j_gene	CDR3aa	CDR3nt
TRBV5-1	TRBD1	NA	TRBJ2-7	CASSWETGGYEQYF	TGCGCCAGCAGCTGGGAGACAGGGGGCTACGAGCAGTACTTC
TRBV11-3	TRBD1	NA	TRBJ1-4	CASSPATGGGFELFF	TGTGCCAGCAGCCCAGCAACAGGGGGCGGTTTTGAACTGTTTTTT
TRBV30	NA	NA	TRBJ1-1	CAWSKGVNTEAFF	TGTGCCTGGAGTAAGGGGGTGAACACTGAAGCTTTCTTT
TRBV7-2	NA	NA	TRBJ1-2	CASSEQIQYGYTF	TGTGCCAGCAGCGAACAGATCCAGTATGGCTACACCTTC
TRBV10-1	NA	NA	TRBJ2-1	CAGTGTNNEQFF	TGCGCCGGAACCGGGACAAACAATGAGCAGTTCTTC
TRBV27	TRBD1	NA	TRBJ2-2	CASSSYRDRGAGELFF	TGTGCCAGCAGTTCCTACCGGGACAGGGGGGCCGGGGAGCTGTTTTTT
TRBV2	TRBD1	once	TRBJ2-1	CASTSPRTGGGNEQFF	TGTGCCAGCACCTCCCCAAGGACAGGGGGCGGCAATGAGCAGTTCTTC
TRBV4-1	TRBD1	NA	TRBJ2-5	CASSQPLRTGGQETQYF	TGCGCCAGCAGCCAACCCCTGAGGACAGGGGGCCAAGAGACCCAGTACTTC
TRBV12-3/TRBV12-4	NA	NA	TRBJ1-1	CASRTRGYTEAFF	TGTGCCAGCAGGACCCGGGGATACACTGAAGCTTTCTTT
TRBV19	NA	NA	TRBJ1-2	CASTRTPGDTNYGYTF	TGTGCCAGTACCAGAACCCCCGGGGATACAAACTATGGCTACACCTTC
TRBV10-1	NA	NA	TRBJ1-3	CASSGPGRRNTIYF	TGCGCCAGCAGTGGACCAGGGCGAAGAAACACCATATATTTT
TRBV6-1	NA	NA	TRBJ1-1	CASSEGLTEAFF	TGTGCCAGCAGTGAAGGGCTCACTGAAGCTTTCTTT
TRBV18	TRBD1	once	TRBJ2-5	CASSPGQKETQYF	TGTGCCAGCTCGCCGGGACAGAAAGAGACCCAGTACTTC
TRBV10-2	NA	once	TRBJ1-1	CASSESGQLIRTEAFF	TGCGCCAGCAGTGAGTCCGGACAGTTGATTAGGACTGAAGCTTTCTTT
TRBV5-1	TRBD1	NA	TRBJ2-1	CASSLTGAYNEQFF	TGCGCCAGCAGCTTGACAGGGGCGTACAATGAGCAGTTCTTC
TRBV6-5	NA	NA	TRBJ2-7	CASSYPGQPEQYF	TGTGCCAGCAGTTACCCCGGACAACCCGAGCAGTACTTC
TRBV6-4	TRBD1	NA	TRBJ1-5	CASILGGTGSDQPQHF	TGTGCCAGCATCCTGGGTGGGACAGGGAGCGATCAGCCCCAGCATTTT
TRBV3-1/TRBV3-2	NA	NA	TRBJ1-3	CASVLSGSGNTIYF	TGTGCCAGCGTTCTCAGCGGTTCTGGAAACACCATATATTTT
TRBV21-1	NA	NA	TRBJ1-3	CASSSITRSSGNTIYF	TGTGCCAGCAGCTCCATTACAAGAAGCTCTGGAAACACCATATATTTT
TRBV6-5	NA	NA	TRBJ1-6	CASRRGSNSPLHF	TGTGCCTCAAGACGGGGAAGTAATTCACCCCTCCACTTT
TRBV6-5	NA	NA	TRBJ2-7	CASRILGEQYF	TGTGCCAGCAGGATTCTAGGCGAGCAGTACTTC
TRBV3-1/TRBV3-2	TRBD1	NA	TRBJ1-5	CASSPGQGVNQPQHF	TGTGCCAGCAGCCCGGGACAGGGAGTCAATCAGCCCCAGCATTTT
TRBV5-8	NA	NA	TRBJ1-3	CASSLRNTIYF	TGTGCCAGCAGCTTGCGGAACACCATATATTTT
TRBV5-5	TRBD1	NA	TRBJ1-2	CASSLGTGALGSFYGYTF	TGTGCCAGCAGCTTAGGGACAGGGGCCCTGGGCTCGTTCTATGGCTACACCTTC
TRBV21-1	NA	NA	TRBJ2-2	CASSKVTPGYTGELFF	TGTGCCAGCAGCAAAGTTACTCCAGGGTACACCGGGGAGCTGTTTTTT
TRBV11-2	NA	NA	TRBJ2-7	CASSLDPQGTYEQYF	TGTGCCAGCAGCTTAGATCCCCAGGGGACCTACGAGCAGTACTTC
TRBV7-3	NA	NA	TRBJ2-7	CASSKGGAYEQYF	TGTGCCAGCAGTAAGGGGGGGGCCTACGAGCAGTACTTC
TRBV27	NA	NA	TRBJ1-5	CASSPSEVQPQHF	TGTGCCAGCAGTCCCTCGGAGGTTCAGCCCCAGCATTTT
TRBV4-3	TRBD1	NA	TRBJ1-2	CASSQGQGNGYTF	TGCGCCAGCAGCCAAGGACAGGGTAATGGCTACACCTTC
TRBV5-1	TRBD2	NA	TRBJ2-7	CARSRGAGGGTSVNYEQYF	TGCGCCCGCAGCAGGGGGGCGGGCGGCGGGACTAGCGTGAATTACGAGCAGTACTTC
TRBV20-1	NA	NA	TRBJ1-1	CSASPIGLGQNTEAFF	TGCAGTGCTAGTCCCATAGGTCTAGGTCAGAACACTGAAGCTTTCTTT
TRBV30	TRBD1	NA	TRBJ1-1	CAWSGSTGGIEAFF	TGTGCCTGGAGTGGATCGACAGGGGGAATTGAAGCTTTCTTT
TRBV7-8	TRBD1	NA	TRBJ2-7	CASSSQTGVNYEQYF	TGTGCCAGCAGCTCACAGACAGGGGTGAACTACGAGCAGTACTTC
TRBV4-3	TRBD1	NA	TRBJ2-7	CASSQDYSTGGSSEQYF	TGCGCCAGCAGCCAAGATTACTCGACAGGGGGCTCTAGCGAGCAGTACTTC
TRBV7-6	NA	NA	TRBJ2-5	CASSLVQGRAQETQYF	TGTGCCAGCAGCTTAGTTCAAGGCAGGGCCCAAGAGACCCAGTACTTC
TRBV5-1	NA	NA	TRBJ1-6	CASSLAGLSPLHF	TGCGCCAGCAGCTTGGCAGGGCTCTCACCCCTCCACTTT
TRBV30	NA	NA	TRBJ1-3	CAWTSGGLSGNTIYF	TGTGCCTGGACCTCGGGGGGGCTTTCTGGAAACACCATATATTTT
TRBV19	TRBD1	NA	TRBJ2-5	CASTVGTGSETQYF	TGTGCCAGTACAGTCGGGACAGGGTCGGAGACCCAGTACTTC
TRBV7-2	NA	few	TRBJ1-5	CASSLIGGNQPQHF	TGTGCCAGCAGCTTAATAGGGGGTAACCAGCCCCAGCATTTT
TRBV4-3	NA	NA	TRBJ1-1	CASSQENLLTEAFF	TGCGCCAGCAGCCAAGAAAACCTATTGACTGAAGCTTTCTTT
TRBV7-9	NA	NA	TRBJ1-1	CASSTQGGVNTEAFF	TGTGCCAGCAGCACCCAAGGCGGGGTTAACACTGAAGCTTTCTTT
TRBV27	NA	NA	TRBJ2-3	CASSLSRPVIDTQYF	TGTGCCAGCAGTTTATCCAGGCCAGTGATAGATACGCAGTATTTT
TRBV6-6	NA	NA	TRBJ1-5	CASRGINQPQHF	TGTGCCAGCCGGGGGATCAATCAGCCCCAGCATTTT
TRBV7-9	TRBD1	NA	TRBJ2-1	CASRRGQGNYNEQFF	TGTGCCAGCAGAAGAGGACAGGGAAACTACAATGAGCAGTTCTTC
TRBV6-1	NA	NA	TRBJ1-2	CASSEAPQARGGYTF	TGTGCCAGCAGTGAAGCGCCACAGGCGAGAGGAGGCTACACCTTC
TRBV10-3	NA	once	TRBJ1-1	CAIIADTEAFF	TGTGCCATCATAGCGGACACTGAAGCTTTCTTT
TRBV3-1/TRBV3-2	NA	NA	TRBJ1-6	CASSQGQPGSPLHF	TGTGCCAGCAGTCAAGGACAGCCCGGTTCACCCCTCCACTTT
TRBV2	NA	once	TRBJ1-3	CASSERTVGNTIYF	TGTGCCAGCAGTGAACGGACAGTTGGAAACACCATATATTTT
TRBV9	TRBD1	NA	TRBJ2-1	CASNRDRGYDEQFF	TGTGCCAGCAATCGGGACAGGGGATACGATGAGCAGTTCTTC
TRBV19	TRBD1	NA	TRBJ1-2	CASSIPRDRGGYGYTF	TGTGCCAGTAGTATCCCACGGGACAGGGGTGGCTATGGCTACACCTTC